This TCR beta chain is from a study of T-cell memory formation after mild COVID-19. In its sample, this clonotype was seen a few times. The antigen remains undetermined. In germline, CDR1 is MNHEY, CDR2 SVGAGI. The V gene lost 7 bases and the J gene lost 6 bases, with 18 bases spanning the gap. The CDR3 loop spans 14 amino acids. Constant-segment primers served in 5'RACE that generated TCR alpha and TCR beta cDNA libraries bearing sample barcodes and UMIs. TCRdb passed the 5' RACE reads through MiXCR, listing each CDR3 protein once. The sample has roughly 89,000 distinct CDR3 sequences, roughly 16% seen once. Study-level points and caveats: Memory from before infection featured some responding clones, which suggests cross-reactive memory joined. Later expanders leaned CD4+, whereas clones that contracted between day 15 and 85 were balanced CD4/CD8.

Sequencing was carried out using PBMCs or a T cell subset sorted from them (not recorded which). The clonotype originates from a man younger than 30 who had mild COVID-19 (a few samples of this study predate the infection). Cell type and time point are not known. This chain links TRBV6-5 with TRBJ1-2; tentatively, D is TRBD1 (5 bases). CDR3 protein: CASNPWGEVHGYTF. CDR3 in DNA: TGTGCCAGCAACCCCTGGGGGGAGGTTCATGGCTACACCTTC.